The 26 T cell receptor beta chains presented below share a single source sample, sequenced in a study of T cell responses to AZD1222 COVID-19 vaccine (dated by TCRdb to the early 2020s). Libraries came from the immunoSEQ multiplex PCR assay. Drawn from immuneACCESS, this table holds only the in-frame rearrangements with V and J called that TCRdb kept. Clones are partly lost; checked studies trace under half to an unresolved V gene and leave the rest unexplained. This sample lists fewer than 50,000 clones; approximately 80% were detected once. Together, the top ten hold under 7.5% of the sample. This specimen's time point label, interpreted: baseline before first vaccination. This material consisted of peripheral blood, taken on day 0 of AZD1222 vaccination. The receptors shown here come from an adult in good health.

The CDR3 bases are TGTGCCAGCAGCATCGGCGCAGGGCCCTACGAGCAGTACTTC. This sequence encodes CASSIGAGPYEQYF. The V call is TRBV5-8, the J call TRBJ2-7; D might be TRBD1 (5 bases). Trimming took off 4 bases at V and 2 bases at J, with 13 bases between the two ends. The germline V gene encodes CDR1 SGHTS and CDR2 YDEGEE. CDR3 size: 14 residues.

The CDR3 region is CASSLYSGGDWETQYF. CDR3 bases: TGTGCCAGCAGCCTATACTCTGGGGGGGATTGGGAGACCCAGTACTTC. The chain carries TRBV7-6 and TRBJ2-5, with 7 bases that match TRBD2. This CDR3 is 16 amino acids long. Germline loops: CDR1 SGHVS, CDR2 FNYEAQ. J gave up 5 bases and V 5 bases, and 14 bases lay outside the gene matches.

This rearrangement joins TRBV19 to TRBJ1-2; D is possibly TRBD1 (6 bases). The V and J ends lost 9 bases and 6 bases respectively, with 23 bases between them. CDR1 and CDR2 (germline): LNHDA, SQIVND (reference sequence). The CDR3 has 15 residues. CDR3 sequence: CASNPVGGTADGYTF. DNA of the CDR3: TGTGCCAGCAACCCCGTAGGGGGGACCGCGGATGGCTACACCTTC.

V is TRBV6-1 and J is TRBJ1-6; unclear D gene. This CDR3 has 13 amino acids. CDR1 and CDR2 (germline): MNHNS, SASEGT. Trimming took off 1 base at V and 6 bases at J, with 4 bases between the two ends. The CDR3: CASSEERNSPLHF. Here the CDR3 DNA reads TGTGCCAGCAGTGAAGAACGTAATTCACCCCTCCACTTT.

The chain uses TRBV10-1 and TRBJ2-6; TRBD1 might be the D (5 bases). CDR3 length: 16 amino acids. V was shortened by 2 bases and J by 1 base, with 9 bases between the two germline ends. CDR1 is WNHNN, CDR2 SYGVQD, per germline (reference sequence). The CDR3 DNA reads TGCGCCAGCAGTGAGGGGGCCGCTTCTGGGGCCAACGTCCTGACTTTC. This encodes CASSEGAASGANVLTF.

V is TRBV18 and J is TRBJ1-4; 8 bases agree with TRBD1. The V gene's germline CDR1 is KGHSH and CDR2 LQKENI. The CDR3 spans 18 residues. With 3 bases clipped from V and 7 bases from J, the junction kept 16 bases outside the gene matches. Here the CDR3 DNA reads TGTGCCAGCTCACCCGCTCCGATATCGGACAGGGCGGGTGAAAAACTGTTTTTT. Translating it yields CASSPAPISDRAGEKLFF.

This sequence joins TRBV6-5 and TRBJ2-3; 8 bases line up with TRBD2. CDR3 length: 15 amino acids. J lost 6 bases, V lost 5 bases, and 10 bases had no gene match. The germline CDR1 and CDR2 sequences are MNHEY and SVGAGI. The CDR3: CASSRHSGLGDTQYF. In DNA form, the CDR3 reads TGTGCCAGCAGTCGTCATTCGGGACTAGGGGATACGCAGTATTTT.

The chain is built from TRBV27 and TRBJ2-2; 7 bases agree with TRBD2. CDR1 is MNHEY, CDR2 SMNVEV, per germline (reference sequence). CDR3 size: 15 residues. V was pared by 5 bases and J by 0 bases, with 3 bases of the junction left unmatched. Written as DNA, the CDR3 is TGTGCCAGCAGTCGCAGCGGGACGAACACCGGGGAGCTGTTTTTT. This translates into CASSRSGTNTGELFF.

The rearrangement uses TRBV5-4 and TRBJ2-1; D remains ambiguous. Trimming stripped 2 bases from V and 0 bases from J, with 3 bases between. The CDR3 loop spans 13 amino acids. Per the germline V gene, CDR1 is SGHNT and CDR2 is YYREEE (reference sequence). CDR3 in DNA: TGTGCCAGCAGCTTTGACTCCTACAATGAGCAGTTCTTC. Protein: CASSFDSYNEQFF.

V and J are TRBV13 and TRBJ2-7, with D perhaps matching TRBD1 or TRBD2 (5 bases each). V lost 4 bases and J 0 bases, leaving 13 bases between the germline ends. The CDR3 covers 15 residues. Germline assignment: CDR1 PRHDT and CDR2 FYEKMQ (reference sequence). The chain's CDR3 is CASSSQPGTSYEQYF. CDR3 coding DNA: TGTGCCAGCAGCTCTCAACCCGGGACCTCCTACGAGCAGTACTTC.

This chain uses TRBV27 with TRBJ2-1; D possibly corresponds to TRBD2 (5 bases). This CDR3 is built from 13 residues. The germline gives CDR1 MNHEY, CDR2 SMNVEV (reference sequence). The ends were cut back, 1 base at V and 9 bases at J, with 10 bases in the middle. CDR3 nucleotide sequence: TGTGCCAGCAGTTTATTACGGGGAGTTGAGCAGTTCTTC. Translated: CASSLLRGVEQFF.

This rearrangement joins TRBV5-1 to TRBJ1-6; D might be TRBD1 (6 bases). The ends were cut back, 7 bases at V and 3 bases at J, with 20 bases in the middle. CDR3 size: 17 residues. CDR1 is SGHRS and CDR2 is YFSETQ in the germline V gene. The CDR3 region is CASCPGDRLFYNSPLHF. The CDR3 bases are TGCGCCAGCTGCCCTGGAGACAGGCTGTTCTATAATTCACCCCTCCACTTT.

This chain uses TRBV2 with TRBJ2-5, with 8 bases lining up with TRBD2. The germline gives CDR1 SNHLY, CDR2 FYNNEI. The V and J ends lost 4 bases and 5 bases, in that order; junction bases with no gene match: 9. This CDR3 contains 15 residues. The CDR3 DNA sequence: TGTGCCAGCAGTGTCCTCGGGGGGGGCGATGAGACCCAGTACTTC. This gives the protein CASSVLGGGDETQYF.

The chain links TRBV18 to TRBJ1-6, with 8 bases matching TRBD1. The V gene's germline CDR1 is KGHSH and CDR2 LQKENI. The CDR3 extends over 14 amino acids. With V trimmed by 3 bases and J by 8 bases, 3 bases remained unmatched. The CDR3 DNA reads TGTGCCAGCTCACCGACAGGGGTTGATTCACCCCTCCACTTT. It yields the protein CASSPTGVDSPLHF. Full variable domain (remainder filled in from reference TRBV18 and TRBJ1-6): NAGVMQNPRHLVRRRGQEARLRCSPMKGHSHVYWYRQLPEEGLKFMVYLQKENIIDESGMPKERFSAEFPKEGPSILRIQQVVRGDSAAYFCASSPTGVDSPLHFGNGTRLTVT.

A single count supports this clone. The DNA of the CDR3 is TGTGCCAGCAGCCTCAAGGGGGGAACTGAAGCTTTCTTT. Translating gives CASSLKGGTEAFF. The V gene is TRBV12-3 or TRBV12-4, the J gene TRBJ1-1, with D tentatively TRBD1 (6 bases). This CDR3 has 13 residues. The ends were cut back, 6 bases at V and 5 bases at J, with 13 bases in the middle.

This chain connects TRBV5-1 to TRBJ2-7; TRBD2 is a possible D gene (6 bases). Germline loops: CDR1 SGHRS, CDR2 YFSETQ. This CDR3 is built from 14 residues. The V end lost 3 bases, the J end lost 5 bases, and 15 bases lay between the germline ends. This chain's CDR3 is CASSWGGAWDEQYF. Written as DNA, the CDR3 is TGCGCCAGCAGCTGGGGCGGGGCGTGGGACGAGCAGTACTTC. The whole variable domain, remainder taken from reference TRBV5-1 and TRBJ2-7, is KAGVTQTPRYLIKTRGQQVTLSCSPISGHRSVSWYQQTPGQGLQFLFEYFSETQRNKGNFPGRFSGRQFSNSRSEMNVSTLELGDSALYLCASSWGGAWDEQYFGPGTRLTVT.

The chain combines TRBV4-2 with TRBJ2-5; 13 positions match TRBD2. Germline values: CDR1 LGHNA, CDR2 YNFKEQ. V was clipped by 1 base and J by 3 bases; unmatched bases: 8. This CDR3 has 18 amino acids. In DNA, the CDR3 is TGTGCCAGCAGCCAAGGGCCTAGGACTAGCGGGGGAGAAGAGACCCAGTACTTC. It codes for CASSQGPRTSGGEETQYF.

This clone was counted only a few times. V is TRBV5-5 and J is TRBJ1-2; a possible D gene is TRBD1 (5 bases). Trimming left V 5 bases short and J 4 bases short, with 15 bases between. This CDR3 region has 14 residues. From germline, CDR1 is SGHKS and CDR2 YYEKEE (reference sequence). The CDR3 loop reads CASSKEPGFYGYTF. CDR3 nucleotides: TGTGCCAGCAGTAAGGAGCCAGGGTTCTATGGCTACACCTTC.

V is TRBV18 and J is TRBJ2-7; 11 nucleotides align to TRBD1. Germline V gene data show CDR1 as KGHSH and CDR2 as LQKENI. CDR3 length: 16 residues. The ends lost 2 bases at V and 4 bases at J; junction bases unmatched: 7. The CDR3 sequence is CASSPRIGQGAYEQYF. CDR3 DNA: TGTGCCAGCTCACCAAGGATCGGACAGGGGGCATACGAGCAGTACTTC.

The rearrangement joins TRBV5-1 to TRBJ2-2; D call uncertain. The CDR3 sequence is 16 residues long. The germline CDR1 and CDR2 sequences are SGHRS and YFSETQ. The V end lost 0 bases, the J end lost 0 bases, and 9 bases lay between the germline ends. The CDR3 loop is CASSLATGANTGELFF. The CDR3 DNA reads TGCGCCAGCAGCTTGGCCACGGGCGCGAACACCGGGGAGCTGTTTTTT.

The rearrangement joins TRBV10-3 to TRBJ2-1; 11 nucleotides align to TRBD2. This CDR3 region has 15 residues. CDR1 and CDR2 from the germline V gene are ENHRY and SYGVKD. The V and J ends lost 0 bases and 9 bases, in that order; junction bases with no gene match: 4. The DNA for the CDR3 is TGTGCCATCAGTGAGTCGGGTAGCGGGAGGGGTGAGCAGTTCTTC. It codes for CAISESGSGRGEQFF.

The rearrangement uses TRBV19 and TRBJ2-5; D possibly uses TRBD1 or TRBD2 (6 bases each). Germline V lookup: CDR1 LNHDA, CDR2 SQIVND (reference sequence). The CDR3 is 15 amino acids. Between the trimmed V and J ends, which lost 0 bases and 4 bases, there was a span of 12 bases. CDR3 residues: CASSIDSGAGETQYF. CDR3 nucleotides: TGTGCCAGTAGTATAGATTCGGGGGCAGGAGAGACCCAGTACTTC.

This clone came up a few times. V gene TRBV20-1 combines with J gene TRBJ2-1; TRBD1 is a possible D gene (6 bases). V was pared by 7 bases and J by 4 bases, with 8 bases between. CDR3 length: 11 amino acids. Germline V gene sequence: CDR1 DFQATT, CDR2 SNEGSKA (reference sequence). The CDR3, as DNA: TGCAGTGTTCAGGGGTACAATGAGCAGTTCTTC. Its translation is CSVQGYNEQFF.

The chain carries TRBV19 and TRBJ2-1; 13 nucleotides line up with TRBD2. Trimming at V came to 6 bases and at J to 8 bases, leaving 7 bases not matched to a gene. In germline, CDR1 is LNHDA, CDR2 SQIVND (reference sequence). The CDR3 has 15 residues. The CDR3 DNA follows: TGTGCCAGTAGGACACTAGCGGGGGGGCGGGATGAGCAGTTCTTC. Protein: CASRTLAGGRDEQFF.

The chain employs TRBV6-5 and TRBJ1-2, with D possibly TRBD1 on 6 matching bases. Trimming shortened V by 5 bases and J by 6 bases, and 16 bases separated the two germline ends. From germline, CDR1 is MNHEY and CDR2 SVGAGI. The CDR3 contains 14 residues. CDR3 loop: CASSTTGSANGYTF. DNA of the CDR3: TGTGCCAGCAGTACAACAGGGTCCGCTAATGGCTACACCTTC.

Turning to this clone: Other nucleotide sequences from this sample produce the same CDR3. The V call is TRBV5-1, the J call TRBJ2-5; 9 positions match TRBD1. V gave up 2 bases and J gave up 5 bases; unmatched junction bases: 4. This CDR3 has 14 residues. The germline V gene has CDR1 SGHRS and CDR2 YFSETQ. In nucleotides, the CDR3 is TGCGCCAGCAGCTTTGGACAGGGGAGGGAGACCCAGTACTTC. Translation: CASSFGQGRETQYF.